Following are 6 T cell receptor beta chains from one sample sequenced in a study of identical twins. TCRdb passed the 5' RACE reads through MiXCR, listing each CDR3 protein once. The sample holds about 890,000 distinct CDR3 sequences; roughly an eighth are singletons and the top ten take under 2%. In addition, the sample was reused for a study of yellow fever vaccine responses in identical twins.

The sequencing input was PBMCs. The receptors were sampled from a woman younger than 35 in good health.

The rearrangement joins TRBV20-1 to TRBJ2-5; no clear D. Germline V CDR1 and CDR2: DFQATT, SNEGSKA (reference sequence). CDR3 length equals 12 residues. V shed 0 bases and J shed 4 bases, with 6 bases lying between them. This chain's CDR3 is CSARDVGETQYF. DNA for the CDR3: TGCAGTGCTAGAGATGTGGGAGAGACCCAGTACTTC.

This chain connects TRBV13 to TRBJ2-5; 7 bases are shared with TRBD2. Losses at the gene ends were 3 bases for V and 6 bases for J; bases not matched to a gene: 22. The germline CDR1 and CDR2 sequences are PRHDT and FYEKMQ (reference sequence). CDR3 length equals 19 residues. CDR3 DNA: TGTGCCAGCAGCTTGCGGACCCCCAGGCCGGCGGGAGAGGGTCAGACCCAGTACTTC. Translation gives CASSLRTPRPAGEGQTQYF.

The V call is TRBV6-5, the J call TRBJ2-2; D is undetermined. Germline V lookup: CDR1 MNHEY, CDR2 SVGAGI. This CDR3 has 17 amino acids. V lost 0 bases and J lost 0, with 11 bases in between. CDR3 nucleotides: TGTGCCAGCAGTTACTCTAAGGTTCGGGCGAACACCGGGGAGCTGTTTTTT. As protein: CASSYSKVRANTGELFF.

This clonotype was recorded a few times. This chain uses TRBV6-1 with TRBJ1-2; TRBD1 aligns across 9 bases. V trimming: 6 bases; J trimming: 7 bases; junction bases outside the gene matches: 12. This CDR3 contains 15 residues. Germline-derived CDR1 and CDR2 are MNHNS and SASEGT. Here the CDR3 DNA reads TGTGCCAGCAGCGACGGGACAGGGAGAGGTCGTGGCTACACCTTC. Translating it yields CASSDGTGRGRGYTF.

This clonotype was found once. This CDR3 is CASSYSGRNYGYTF. In DNA, the CDR3 is TGTGCCAGCAGTTACTCGGGACGGAACTATGGCTACACCTTC. J is TRBJ1-2 and V is TRBV27; D is perhaps TRBD1 (5 bases). Trimming stripped 4 bases from V and 2 bases from J, with 11 bases between. This CDR3 is 14 amino acids long. Germline V CDR1 and CDR2: MNHEY, SMNVEV (reference sequence).

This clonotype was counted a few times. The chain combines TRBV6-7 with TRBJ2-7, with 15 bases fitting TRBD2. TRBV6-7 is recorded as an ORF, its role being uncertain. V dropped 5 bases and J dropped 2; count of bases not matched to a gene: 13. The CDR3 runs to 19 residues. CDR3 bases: TGTGCCAGCAGTCCTCAGGGACTAGCGGGAGGTCCTTCAACCTACGAGCAGTACTTC. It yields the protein CASSPQGLAGGPSTYEQYF.